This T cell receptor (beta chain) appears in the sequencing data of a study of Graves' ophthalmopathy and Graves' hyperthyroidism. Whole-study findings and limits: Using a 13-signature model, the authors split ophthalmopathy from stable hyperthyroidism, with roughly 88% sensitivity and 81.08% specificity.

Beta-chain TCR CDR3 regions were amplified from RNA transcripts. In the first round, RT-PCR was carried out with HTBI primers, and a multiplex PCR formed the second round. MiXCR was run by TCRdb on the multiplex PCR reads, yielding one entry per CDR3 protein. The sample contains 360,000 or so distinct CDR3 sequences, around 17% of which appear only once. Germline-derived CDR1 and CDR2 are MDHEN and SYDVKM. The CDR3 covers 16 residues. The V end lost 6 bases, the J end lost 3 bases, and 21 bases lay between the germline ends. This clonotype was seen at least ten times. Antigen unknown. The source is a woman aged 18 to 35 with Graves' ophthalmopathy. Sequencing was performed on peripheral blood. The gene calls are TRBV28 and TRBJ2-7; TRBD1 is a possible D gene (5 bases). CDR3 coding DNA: TGTGCCAGCAGAGCAGGACGTGGCAGGGAAGACTACGAGCAGTACTTC. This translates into CASRAGRGREDYEQYF.